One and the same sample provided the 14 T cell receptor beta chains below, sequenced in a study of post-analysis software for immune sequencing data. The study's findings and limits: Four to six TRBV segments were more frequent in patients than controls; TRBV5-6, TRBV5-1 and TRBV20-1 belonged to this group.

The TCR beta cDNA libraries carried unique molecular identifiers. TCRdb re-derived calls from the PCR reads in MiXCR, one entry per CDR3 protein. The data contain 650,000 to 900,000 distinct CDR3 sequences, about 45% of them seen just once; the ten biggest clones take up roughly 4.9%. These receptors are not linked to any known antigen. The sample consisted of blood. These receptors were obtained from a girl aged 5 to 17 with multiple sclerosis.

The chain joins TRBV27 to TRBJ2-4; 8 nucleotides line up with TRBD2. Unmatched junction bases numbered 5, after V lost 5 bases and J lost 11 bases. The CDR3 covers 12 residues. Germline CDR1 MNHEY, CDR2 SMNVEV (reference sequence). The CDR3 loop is CASSGGGKLQYF. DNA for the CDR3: TGTGCCAGCAGTGGCGGGGGGAAGCTTCAGTACTTC.

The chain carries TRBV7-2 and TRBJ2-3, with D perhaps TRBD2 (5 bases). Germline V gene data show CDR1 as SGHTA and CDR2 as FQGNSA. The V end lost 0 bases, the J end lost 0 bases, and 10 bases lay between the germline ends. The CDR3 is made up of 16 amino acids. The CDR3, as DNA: TGTGCCAGCAGCTTAGCCATCCTAGCTAGCACAGATACGCAGTATTTT. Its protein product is CASSLAILASTDTQYF.

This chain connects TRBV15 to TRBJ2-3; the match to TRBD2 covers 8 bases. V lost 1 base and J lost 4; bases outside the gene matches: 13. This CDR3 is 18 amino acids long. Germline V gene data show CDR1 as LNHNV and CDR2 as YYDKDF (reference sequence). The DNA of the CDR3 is TGTGCCACCAGCAGAGTAGGGACTAGAGATGGGCTCCCAGATACGCAGTATTTT. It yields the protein CATSRVGTRDGLPDTQYF.

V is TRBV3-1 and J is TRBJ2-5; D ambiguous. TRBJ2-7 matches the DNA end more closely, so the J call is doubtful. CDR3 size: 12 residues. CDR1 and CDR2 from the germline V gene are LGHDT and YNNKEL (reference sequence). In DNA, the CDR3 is TGTGCCAGCGGGTCTGCCAACTACGAGCAGTACTTC. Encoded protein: CASGSANYEQYF.

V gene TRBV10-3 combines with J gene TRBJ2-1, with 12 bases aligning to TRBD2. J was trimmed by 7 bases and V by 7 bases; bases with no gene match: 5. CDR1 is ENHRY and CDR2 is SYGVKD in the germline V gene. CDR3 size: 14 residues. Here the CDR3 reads CAIKTSGSPNEQFF. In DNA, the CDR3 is TGTGCCATCAAGACTAGCGGGAGTCCGAATGAGCAGTTCTTC.

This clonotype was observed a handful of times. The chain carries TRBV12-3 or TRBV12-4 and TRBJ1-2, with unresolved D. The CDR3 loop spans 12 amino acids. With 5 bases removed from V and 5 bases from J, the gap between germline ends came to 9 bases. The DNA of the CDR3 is TGTGCCAGCAGTCCCCCGGATTATGGCTACACCTTC. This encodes CASSPPDYGYTF.

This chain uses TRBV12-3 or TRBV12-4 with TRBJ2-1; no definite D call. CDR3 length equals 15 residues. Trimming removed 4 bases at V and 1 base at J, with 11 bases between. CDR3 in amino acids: CASSSLRSSYNEQFF. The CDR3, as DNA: TGTGCCAGCAGTTCCCTCCGATCTTCCTACAATGAGCAGTTCTTC.

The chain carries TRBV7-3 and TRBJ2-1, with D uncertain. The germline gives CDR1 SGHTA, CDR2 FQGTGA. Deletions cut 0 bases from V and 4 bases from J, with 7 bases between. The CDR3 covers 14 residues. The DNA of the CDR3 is TGTGCCAGCAGCTTAACTCGATCTTACAATGAGCAGTTCTTC. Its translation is CASSLTRSYNEQFF.

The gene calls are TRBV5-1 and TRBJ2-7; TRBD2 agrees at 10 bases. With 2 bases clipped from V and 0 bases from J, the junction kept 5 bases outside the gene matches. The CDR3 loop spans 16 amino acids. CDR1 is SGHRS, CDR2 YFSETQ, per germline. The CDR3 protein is CASSFESGRASYEQYF. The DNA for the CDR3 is TGCGCCAGCAGCTTCGAGAGCGGGAGGGCCTCCTACGAGCAGTACTTC.

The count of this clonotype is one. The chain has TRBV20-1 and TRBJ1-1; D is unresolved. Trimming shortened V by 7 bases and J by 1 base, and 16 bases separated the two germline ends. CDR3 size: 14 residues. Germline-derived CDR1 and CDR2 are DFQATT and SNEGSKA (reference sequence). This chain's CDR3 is CSVSPETENTEAFF. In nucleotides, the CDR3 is TGCAGTGTTAGCCCGGAGACGGAGAACACTGAAGCTTTCTTT.

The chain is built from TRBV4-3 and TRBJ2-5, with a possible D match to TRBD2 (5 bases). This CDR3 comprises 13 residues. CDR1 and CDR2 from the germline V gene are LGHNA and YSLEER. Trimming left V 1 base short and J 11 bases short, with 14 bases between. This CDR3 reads CASSQVRGLVQYF. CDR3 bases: TGCGCCAGCAGCCAAGTTCGAGGGTTAGTGCAGTACTTC.

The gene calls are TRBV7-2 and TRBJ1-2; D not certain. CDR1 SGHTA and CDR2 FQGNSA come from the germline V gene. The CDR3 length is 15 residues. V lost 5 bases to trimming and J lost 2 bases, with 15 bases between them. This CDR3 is CASSLGLAVNYGYTF. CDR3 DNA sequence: TGTGCCAGCAGCCTAGGCTTGGCCGTAAACTATGGCTACACCTTC.

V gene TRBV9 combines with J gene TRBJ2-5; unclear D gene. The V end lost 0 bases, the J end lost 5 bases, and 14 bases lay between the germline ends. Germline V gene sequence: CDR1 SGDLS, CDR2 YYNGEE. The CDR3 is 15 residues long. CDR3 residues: CASSVEASVGETQYF. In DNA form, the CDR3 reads TGTGCCAGCAGCGTAGAGGCTTCCGTTGGGGAGACCCAGTACTTC.

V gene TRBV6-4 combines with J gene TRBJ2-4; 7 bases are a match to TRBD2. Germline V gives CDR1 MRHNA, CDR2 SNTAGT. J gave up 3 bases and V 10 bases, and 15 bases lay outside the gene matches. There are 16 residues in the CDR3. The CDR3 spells CAIFPEVGGNKNIQYF. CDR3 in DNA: TGTGCCATTTTCCCCGAAGTGGGGGGGAACAAAAACATTCAGTACTTC.